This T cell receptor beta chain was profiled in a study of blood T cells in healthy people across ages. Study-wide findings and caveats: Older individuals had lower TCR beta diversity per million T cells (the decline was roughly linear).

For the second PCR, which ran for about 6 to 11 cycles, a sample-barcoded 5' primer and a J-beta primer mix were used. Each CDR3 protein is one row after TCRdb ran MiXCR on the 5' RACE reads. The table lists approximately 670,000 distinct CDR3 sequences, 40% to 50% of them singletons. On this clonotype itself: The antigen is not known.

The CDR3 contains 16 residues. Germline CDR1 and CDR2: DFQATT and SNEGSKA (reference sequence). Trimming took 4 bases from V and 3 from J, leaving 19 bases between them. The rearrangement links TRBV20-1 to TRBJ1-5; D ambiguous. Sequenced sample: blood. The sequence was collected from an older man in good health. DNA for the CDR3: TGCAGTGCTACACACCCGGTTGGAGGGCACAATCAGCCCCAGCATTTT. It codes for CSATHPVGGHNQPQHF.